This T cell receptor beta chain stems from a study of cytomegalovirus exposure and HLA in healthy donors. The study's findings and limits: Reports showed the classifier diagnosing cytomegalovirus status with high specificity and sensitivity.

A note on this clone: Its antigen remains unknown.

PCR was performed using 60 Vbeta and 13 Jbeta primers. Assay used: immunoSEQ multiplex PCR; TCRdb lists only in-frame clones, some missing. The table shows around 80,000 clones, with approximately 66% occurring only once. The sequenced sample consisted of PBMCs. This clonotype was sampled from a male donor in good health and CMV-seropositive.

As DNA, the CDR3 is TGTGCCAGCTCCCCAGCACGTGGGAGGGGAGTCTACGAGCAGTACTTC. It codes for CASSPARGRGVYEQYF. The V and J genes are TRBV28 and TRBJ2-7; 7 positions match TRBD2. This CDR3 is 16 amino acids long. The trim removed 8 bases at V and 3 bases at J, leaving 16 bases unmatched. From germline, CDR1 is MDHEN and CDR2 SYDVKM. Full variable domain (missing parts from reference TRBV28 and TRBJ2-7): DVKVTQSSRYLVKRTGEKVFLECVQDMDHENMFWYRQDPGLGLRLIYFSYDVKMKEKGDIPEGYSVSREKKERFSLILESASTNQTSMYLCASSPARGRGVYEQYFGPGTRLTVT.